The source of this T cell receptor (beta chain) is a study of cytomegalovirus exposure and HLA in healthy donors. Assay used: immunoSEQ multiplex PCR; TCRdb lists only in-frame clones, some missing. The sample consists of roughly 80,000 clones, around 94% of them appearing once. The count of this clone is one. Donors were drawn from the roughly 130-subject validation cohort, separate from the approximately 700-subject first cohort. CDR3 length equals 16 residues. Trimming cost V 1 base and J 5 bases, with 14 bases left between them. The V gene's germline CDR1 is KGHSY and CDR2 FQNENV. This clonotype originated in a man in his late teens or twenties in good health and CMV-seronegative. Sequencing used PBMCs. V is TRBV16 and J is TRBJ1-4, with D possibly TRBD1 on 5 matching bases. CDR3 amino acids: CASSQLATGLNEKLFF. The CDR3 nucleotides are TGTGCCAGCAGCCAATTGGCCACGGGACTCAATGAAAAACTGTTTTTT.